Described below is a single T cell receptor beta chain sequence and its context. The antigen is unknown. The data were taken from a study of shared clonotypes between healthy human individuals. Notes on the study in general: Shared clonotypes across all four donors exceeded non-shared ones in generation probability. Represented diversity (both genetic and exposure-history) was limited by the small number of donors.

The donors were all Caucasian adults (living in Nashville, Tennessee). Deep level was the assay's run setting. This table comes from immunoSEQ multiplex PCR, and its TCRdb copy is limited to in-frame clones, with some not included. The sample contains 1,100,000 or so clones, approximately 80% of which appear only once. The germline gives CDR1 SGHAT, CDR2 FQNNGV. The J segment lost 5 bases and the V segment lost 5 bases, leaving 11 bases of the junction unmatched. The CDR3 runs 16 residues. The sample taken for sequencing was memory CD4+ T cells from PBMCs. As for subset: CD45RA-negative fraction. This chain links TRBV11-2 with TRBJ2-5; the match to TRBD2 covers 10 bases. The clonotype was recovered from a man aged 18 to 35 in good health. Some clones in this sample may be carry-over from other donors' samples. The CDR3 nucleotides read TGTGCCAGCAGCCTCCAGGCTAGCGGGAGTTGGGAGACCCAGTACTTC. Translation: CASSLQASGSWETQYF. Complete variable domain (other parts from reference TRBV11-2 and TRBJ2-5): EAGVAQSPRYKIIEKRQSVAFWCNPISGHATLYWYQQILGQGPKLLIQFQNNGVVDDSQLPKDRFSAERLKGVDSTLKIQPAKLEDSAVYLCASSLQASGSWETQYFGPGTRLLVL.